This TCR beta chain was identified in a study of blood T cell repertoires in COVID-19. Study processing details: Reference gene primer amplification in the assay estimated nucleated cell counts. The assay was immunoSEQ multiplex PCR, and TCRdb's table has in-frame clones only and misses some. For V, J and clone size, that table is used; D and trimming come from the DNA. The table lists 150,000 to 200,000 clones, approximately 86% of them singletons. The germline V and J ends were trimmed by 3 bases and 8 bases, with 10 bases remaining between them. This CDR3 comprises 13 residues. The gene calls are TRBV12-3 or TRBV12-4 and TRBJ1-4; the D gene is possibly TRBD1 (5 bases). The TCR was taken from a man between 60 and 75 years old with acute or convalescent COVID-19. The sequenced sample was peripheral blood. CDR3 coding DNA: TGTGCCAGCAGTTTTCGGGGGTGGGAAAAACTGTTTTTT. As protein: CASSFRGWEKLFF.